This T cell receptor (beta chain) was found in a study of ipilimumab plus nivolumab after autologous stem cell transplantation. Regarding the study as a whole: Authors suggest TCR repertoire, Treg phenotype and gut microbiota support further study.

Of note for this clone: Its cognate antigen is unknown.

Patients got ipilimumab 1 mg/kg beginning 14 to 28 days post-transplant. Clones were sequenced by immunoSEQ multiplex PCR, and TCRdb holds only the in-frame ones, with some missing. Among approximately 10,000 clones, around four fifths were seen once, and the ten largest hold approximately 8.9%. This CDR3 spans 12 amino acids. Trimming shortened V by 6 bases and J by 4 bases, and 9 bases separated the two germline ends. Germline CDR1 and CDR2: MNHEY and SVGAGI. The sequence derives from a male donor with diffuse large B-cell lymphoma. Sequencing was performed on PBMCs, taken in a trial of ipilimumab plus nivolumab as post-transplant consolidation. The V call is TRBV6-5, the J call TRBJ1-2; no clear D. This chain's CDR3 is CASSPTSYGYTF. The CDR3 DNA is TGTGCCAGCAGCCCAACCTCCTATGGCTACACCTTC.